One and the same sample provided the 9 T cell receptor beta chains below, sequenced in a study of cytomegalovirus exposure and HLA in healthy donors. With 60 Vbeta and 13 Jbeta primers, the PCR was carried out. Sequencing was performed with immunoSEQ multiplex PCR; in TCRdb, only in-frame clones are kept and a portion is missing. The data hold about 150,000 clones, with 80% observed a single time. The sample was PBMCs. These receptor sequences come from a woman in her forties in good health and CMV-seronegative.

This chain uses TRBV7-2 with TRBJ2-4; 11 nucleotides match TRBD2. Germline V gene lookup returns CDR1 SGHTA and CDR2 FQGNSA. This CDR3 is 14 amino acids long. Germline trimming cut 1 base from V and 14 bases from J; bases unmatched to any gene: 7. CDR3 amino acids: CASSLGTSGSWEYF. The CDR3 nucleotides are TGTGCCAGCAGCTTAGGGACTAGCGGGTCCTGGGAGTACTTC. The variable domain in full, completed from reference TRBV7-2 and TRBJ2-4, reads GAGVSQSPSNKVTEKGKDVELRCDPISGHTALYWYRQSLGQGLEFLIYFQGNSAPDKSGLPSDRFSAERTGGSVSTLTIQRTQQEDSAVYLCASSLGTSGSWEYFGAGTRLSVL.

CDR3 loop: CASSSPGGSSYEQYF. DNA for the CDR3: TGTGCCAGCAGCTCGCCAGGCGGGAGCTCCTACGAGCAGTACTTC. This chain joins TRBV5-4 and TRBJ2-7; 7 bases are a match to TRBD2. The V segment lost 3 bases and the J segment 0 bases; nucleotides outside the gene matches: 6. CDR3 length: 15 amino acids. Germline-derived CDR1 and CDR2 are SGHNT and YYREEE (reference sequence).

V gene TRBV27 combines with J gene TRBJ2-1, with a tentative D call TRBD2 (5 bases). Trimming removed 3 bases at V and 8 bases at J, with 11 bases between. CDR3 length: 13 amino acids. Germline V gene data show CDR1 as MNHEY and CDR2 as SMNVEV (reference sequence). CDR3 bases: TGTGCCAGCAGTTTGCCTGGACTCCATGAGCAGTTCTTC. Its translation is CASSLPGLHEQFF.

This chain uses TRBV7-2 with TRBJ1-5; the D gene is possibly TRBD1 (6 bases). Trimming pared 4 bases from V and 4 bases from J, leaving 8 bases between. The CDR3 contains 13 residues. Germline V CDR1 and CDR2: SGHTA, FQGNSA. In DNA, the CDR3 is TGTGCCAGCAGCTCTAGGGGGAATCAGCCCCAGCATTTT. This translates into CASSSRGNQPQHF.

The chain employs TRBV7-6 and TRBJ2-2, with a possible D match to TRBD1 (5 bases). V was shortened by 2 bases and J by 5 bases, with 9 bases between the two germline ends. This CDR3 spans 14 amino acids. CDR1 and CDR2 (germline): SGHVS, FNYEAQ. The CDR3 sequence: CASSLLQGTGELFF. The CDR3 DNA reads as TGTGCCAGCAGCTTATTGCAGGGTACCGGGGAGCTGTTTTTT. Using reference TRBV7-6 and TRBJ2-2 for the parts outside the CDR3, the full variable domain is GAGVSQSPRYKVTKRGQDVALRCDPISGHVSLYWYRQALGQGPEFLTYFNYEAQQDKSGLPNDRFSAERPEGSISTLTIQRTEQRDSAMYRCASSLLQGTGELFFGEGSRLTVL.

This chain links TRBV5-1 with TRBJ1-4, with unresolved D. CDR3 length: 17 amino acids. Germline CDR1 and CDR2: SGHRS and YFSETQ. The V gene lost 0 bases and the J gene lost 7 bases, with 19 bases spanning the gap. The CDR3 DNA sequence: TGCGCCAGCAGCTTGGCCGGGGTATTCGGATCTGGTGAAAAACTGTTTTTT. Translated: CASSLAGVFGSGEKLFF.

In its sample, this clone was seen a few times. The chain combines TRBV4-2 with TRBJ1-6, with D tentatively TRBD1 (6 bases). The V end was cut by 2 bases, the J end by 7 bases, with 15 bases between. Per the germline V gene, CDR1 is LGHNA and CDR2 is YNFKEQ. This CDR3 has 16 amino acids. The CDR3 sequence is CASSQSEGQGNSPLHF. The CDR3 DNA is TGTGCCAGCAGCCAAAGTGAGGGCCAGGGGAATTCACCCCTCCACTTT.

The rearrangement uses TRBV5-4 and TRBJ1-1, with TRBD1 matching over 9 bases. The CDR3 loop spans 14 amino acids. CDR1 and CDR2 from the germline V gene are SGHNT and YYREEE (reference sequence). J lost 4 bases, V lost 3 bases, and 4 bases had no gene match. CDR3 in amino acids: CASSSDRGRTEAFF. CDR3 in DNA: TGTGCCAGCAGCTCGGACAGGGGTCGCACTGAAGCTTTCTTT.

V usage is TRBV5-1 and J usage is TRBJ1-2, with D uncertain. The CDR3 totals 15 residues. Germline V gene lookup returns CDR1 SGHRS and CDR2 YFSETQ. V lost 0 bases, J lost 8 bases, and 17 bases lay in between. The CDR3 coding sequence is TGCGCCAGCAGCTTGGCCGAGGGCCGCGCCCGGGGCTACACCTTC. It yields the protein CASSLAEGRARGYTF.